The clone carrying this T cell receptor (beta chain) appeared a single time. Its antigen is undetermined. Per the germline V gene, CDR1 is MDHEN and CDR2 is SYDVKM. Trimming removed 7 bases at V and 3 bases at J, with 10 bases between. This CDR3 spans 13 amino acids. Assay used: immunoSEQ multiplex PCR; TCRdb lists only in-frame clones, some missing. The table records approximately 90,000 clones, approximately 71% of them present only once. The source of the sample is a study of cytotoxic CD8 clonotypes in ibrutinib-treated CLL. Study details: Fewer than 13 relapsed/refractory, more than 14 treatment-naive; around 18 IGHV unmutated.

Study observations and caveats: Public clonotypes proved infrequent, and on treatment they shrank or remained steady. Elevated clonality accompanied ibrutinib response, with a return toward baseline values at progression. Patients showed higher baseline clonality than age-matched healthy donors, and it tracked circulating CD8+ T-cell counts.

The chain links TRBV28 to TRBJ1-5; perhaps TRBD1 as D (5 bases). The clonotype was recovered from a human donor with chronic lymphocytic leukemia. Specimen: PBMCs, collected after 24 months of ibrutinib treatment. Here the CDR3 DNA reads TGTGCCAGCATCCCACAGGCCAATCAGCCCCAGCATTTT. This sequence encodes CASIPQANQPQHF.